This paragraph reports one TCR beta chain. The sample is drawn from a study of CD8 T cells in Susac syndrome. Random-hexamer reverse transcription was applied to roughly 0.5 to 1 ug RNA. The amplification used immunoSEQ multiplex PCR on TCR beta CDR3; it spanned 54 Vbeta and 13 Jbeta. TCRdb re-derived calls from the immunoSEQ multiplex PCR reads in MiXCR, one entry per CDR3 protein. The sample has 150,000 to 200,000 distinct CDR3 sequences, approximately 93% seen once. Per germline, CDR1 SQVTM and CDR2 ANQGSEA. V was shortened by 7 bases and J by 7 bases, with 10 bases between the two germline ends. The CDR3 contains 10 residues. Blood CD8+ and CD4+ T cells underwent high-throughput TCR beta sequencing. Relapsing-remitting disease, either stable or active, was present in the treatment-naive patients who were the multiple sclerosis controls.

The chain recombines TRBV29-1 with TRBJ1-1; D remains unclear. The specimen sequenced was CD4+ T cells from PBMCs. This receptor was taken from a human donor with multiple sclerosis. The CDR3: CSARVIEAFF. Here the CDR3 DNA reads TGCAGCGCTAGGGTTATTGAAGCTTTCTTT.